The present T cell receptor beta chain was sequenced within a study of CD8 T cells in ankylosing spondylitis. Overall study results and limits: The disease-linked clones had a CD8+ phenotype and low blood frequencies.

TCRdb reanalysed the 5' RACE reads using MiXCR and keeps one entry per CDR3 protein. The data hold around 280,000 distinct CDR3 sequences, with 20% observed a single time. On this clonotype itself: Its antigen is as yet unknown.

The CDR3 runs to 14 residues. Germline V lookup: CDR1 MNHNS, CDR2 SASEGT. Trimming removed 6 bases from V and 6 bases from J, with 17 bases in between. Input material: blood, either unsorted or a sorted T cell fraction (not recorded which). This TCR was sampled from a male donor with ankylosing spondylitis or in good health (not recorded which). The genes are TRBV6-1 and TRBJ2-5, with D perhaps matching TRBD2 (5 bases). The CDR3 sequence: CASRPLRGRQTQYF. The DNA for the CDR3 is TGTGCCAGCAGACCTCTTCGGGGTCGGCAGACCCAGTACTTC.